The 4 T cell receptor beta chains reported below all come from one sample, sequenced in a study of blood T cell repertoires in COVID-19. The table came from immunoSEQ multiplex PCR; TCRdb's copy has only in-frame clones and leaves some out. The sample carries roughly 140,000 clones, more than 80% recorded once. The sequencing input was peripheral blood. These TCRs come from a man between 65 and 85 years old with acute or convalescent COVID-19.

This clone occurred a few times. The chain employs TRBV11-2 and TRBJ1-1; TRBD1 agrees at 7 bases. Germline lookup yields CDR1 SGHAT and CDR2 FQNNGV. This CDR3 has 18 amino acids. The V gene end was trimmed by 1 base and the J gene end by 0 bases; junction bases not matched to a gene: 11. The CDR3 sequence: CASSLGVTGESLNTEAFF. In DNA form, the CDR3 reads TGTGCCAGCAGCTTAGGCGTAACAGGGGAATCCTTGAACACTGAAGCTTTCTTT.

V is TRBV5-8 and J is TRBJ2-1; 9 nucleotides line up with TRBD2. The CDR3 sequence is 18 residues long. Germline V gene lookup returns CDR1 SGHTS and CDR2 YDEGEE. With 0 bases clipped from V and 7 bases from J, the junction kept 14 bases outside the gene matches. The CDR3 is CASSLARTSVSVGNEQFF. CDR3 bases: TGTGCCAGCAGCTTGGCCAGGACTAGCGTGAGCGTGGGGAATGAGCAGTTCTTC.

This sequence joins TRBV19 and TRBJ2-2, with D maybe TRBD1 (6 bases). This CDR3 has 13 residues. V dropped 10 bases and J dropped 7 bases, with 16 bases sitting between them. Germline values: CDR1 LNHDA, CDR2 SQIVND (reference sequence). The CDR3 nucleotides read TGTGCCACCTCACAGGGAAGGGACGGGGAGCTGTTTTTT. Amino acid sequence: CATSQGRDGELFF.

The CDR3 DNA reads as TGCGCCAGCAGCCAAGAGGGGACAGGGGGTGGAAAACTGTTTTTT. It yields the protein CASSQEGTGGGKLFF. The gene calls are TRBV4-1 and TRBJ1-4, with 11 nucleotides matching TRBD1. The CDR3 contains 15 residues. The germline V gene encodes CDR1 MGHRA and CDR2 YSYEKL. Trimming at V came to 0 bases and at J to 10 bases, leaving 4 bases not matched to a gene.